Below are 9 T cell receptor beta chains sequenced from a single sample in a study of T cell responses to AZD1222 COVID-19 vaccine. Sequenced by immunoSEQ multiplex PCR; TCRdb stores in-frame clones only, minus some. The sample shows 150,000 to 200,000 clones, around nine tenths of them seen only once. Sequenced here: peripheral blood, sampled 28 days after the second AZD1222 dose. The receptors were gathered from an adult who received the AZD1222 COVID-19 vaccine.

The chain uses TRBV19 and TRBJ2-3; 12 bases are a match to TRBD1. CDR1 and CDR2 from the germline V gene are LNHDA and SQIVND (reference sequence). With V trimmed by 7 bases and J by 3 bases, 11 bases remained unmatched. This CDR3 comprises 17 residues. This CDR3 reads CASTNRGTGGWTDTQYF. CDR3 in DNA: TGTGCCAGTACCAATAGGGGGACAGGGGGCTGGACAGATACGCAGTATTTT.

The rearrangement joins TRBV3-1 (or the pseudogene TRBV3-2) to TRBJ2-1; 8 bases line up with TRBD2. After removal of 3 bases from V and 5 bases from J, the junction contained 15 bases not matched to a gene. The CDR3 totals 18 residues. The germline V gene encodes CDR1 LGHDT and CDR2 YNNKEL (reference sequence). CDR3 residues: CASSHPIGGGQGHNEQFF. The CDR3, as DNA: TGTGCCAGCAGCCACCCGATCGGGGGGGGGCAGGGTCACAATGAGCAGTTCTTC.

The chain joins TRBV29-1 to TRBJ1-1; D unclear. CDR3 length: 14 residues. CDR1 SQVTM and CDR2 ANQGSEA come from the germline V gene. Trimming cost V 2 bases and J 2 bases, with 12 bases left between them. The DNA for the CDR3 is TGCAGCGTTGAAAGGAGTGTGGGTAACACTGAAGCTTTCTTT. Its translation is CSVERSVGNTEAFF.

DNA of the CDR3: TGCAGTGCCCCTATTGACACTGAAGCTTTCTTT. Residues: CSAPIDTEAFF. This chain joins TRBV20-1 and TRBJ1-1; no clear D gene. Germline V gene sequence: CDR1 DFQATT, CDR2 SNEGSKA (reference sequence). V was pared by 6 bases and J by 3 bases, with 8 bases between. CDR3 length: 11 residues.

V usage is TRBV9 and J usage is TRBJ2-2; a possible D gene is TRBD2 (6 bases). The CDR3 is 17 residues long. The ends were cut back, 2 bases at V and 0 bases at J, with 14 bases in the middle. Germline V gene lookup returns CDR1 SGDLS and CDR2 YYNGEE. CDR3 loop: CASSVGSTRANTGELFF. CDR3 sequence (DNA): TGTGCCAGCAGCGTGGGGTCGACTAGAGCGAACACCGGGGAGCTGTTTTTT.

The CDR3 region has the DNA TGTGCCAGCAGCTTACAGGGGGCCGGAGGGACCCAGTACTTC. Translating it yields CASSLQGAGGTQYF. The chain recombines TRBV7-3 with TRBJ2-5; 8 bases agree with TRBD1. Germline values: CDR1 SGHTA, CDR2 FQGTGA. The ends lost 2 bases at V and 7 bases at J; junction bases unmatched: 6. The CDR3 runs 14 residues.

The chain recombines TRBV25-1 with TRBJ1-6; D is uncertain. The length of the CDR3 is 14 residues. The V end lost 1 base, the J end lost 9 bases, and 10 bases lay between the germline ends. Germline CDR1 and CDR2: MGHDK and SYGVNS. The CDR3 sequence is CASSESDGRSPLHF. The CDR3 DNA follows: TGTGCCAGCAGTGAATCCGATGGACGTTCACCCCTCCACTTT. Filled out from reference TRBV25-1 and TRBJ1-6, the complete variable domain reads EADIYQTPRYLVIGTGKKITLECSQTMGHDKMYWYQQDPGMELHLIHYSYGVNSTEKGDLSSESTVSRIRTEHFPLTLESARPSHTSQYLCASSESDGRSPLHFGNGTRLTVT.

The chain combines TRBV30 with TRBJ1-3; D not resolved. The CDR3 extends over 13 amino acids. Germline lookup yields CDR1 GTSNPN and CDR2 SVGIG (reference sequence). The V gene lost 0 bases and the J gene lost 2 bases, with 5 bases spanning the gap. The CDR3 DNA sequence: TGTGCCTGGAGTGTAACAGCTGGAAACACCATATATTTT. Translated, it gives CAWSVTAGNTIYF.

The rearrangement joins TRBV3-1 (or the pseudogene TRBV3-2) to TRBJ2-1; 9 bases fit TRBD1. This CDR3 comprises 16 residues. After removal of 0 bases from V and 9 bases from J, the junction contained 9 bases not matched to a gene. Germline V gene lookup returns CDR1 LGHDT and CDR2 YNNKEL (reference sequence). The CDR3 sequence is CASSQDPPGQGGEQFF. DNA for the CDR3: TGTGCCAGCAGCCAAGATCCTCCGGGACAGGGAGGTGAGCAGTTCTTC.